These 10 T cell receptor beta chains came from one sample sequenced in a study of T cells after posttransplantation cyclophosphamide (dated by TCRdb to about 2016). Libraries were constructed by the immunoSEQ multiplex PCR assay. TCRdb mirrors the immuneACCESS table, restricted to in-frame sequences. Some clones are absent from its copies; in checked studies, under half trace to an unresolved V gene, and the reason for the others is unknown. For this sample, roughly 49,000 clones appear and none is a singleton. In total, the top ten clones hold about 2% of the sample. The material sequenced was PBMCs. The receptors originated from a man aged 35 to 55 in good health, CMV-negative, and a related stem cell transplant donor.

Ten or more counts support this clone. The chain is built from TRBV7-2 and TRBJ2-1; D is possibly TRBD2 (5 bases). CDR1 SGHTA and CDR2 FQGNSA come from the germline V gene. The CDR3 covers 16 residues. V shed 4 bases and J shed 0 bases, with 13 bases lying between them. The CDR3 coding sequence is TGTGCCAGCAGCTCCCTAGGGAGTGCCTCCTACAATGAGCAGTTCTTC. It is translated as CASSSLGSASYNEQFF.

Only a few counts were recorded for this clone. CDR3 DNA: TGTGCCAGCAACAGACTAGCGGGAACCTACGAGCAGTACTTC. Its protein is CASNRLAGTYEQYF. The chain combines TRBV2 with TRBJ2-5; TRBD2 matches at 11 bases. The DNA end lines up better with TRBJ2-7; the J call may be wrong. The germline V gene encodes CDR1 SNHLY and CDR2 FYNNEI. The CDR3 extends over 14 amino acids.

This clone was detected a few times. The chain links TRBV30 to TRBJ1-6; 7 bases are shared with TRBD1. The V gene end was trimmed by 2 bases and the J gene end by 7 bases; junction bases not matched to a gene: 5. The CDR3 runs 14 residues. Germline CDR1 and CDR2: GTSNPN and SVGIG (reference sequence). Here the CDR3 DNA reads TGTGCCTGGAGTCGGGGGACAGACAATTCACCCCTCCACTTT. It is translated as CAWSRGTDNSPLHF.

At least ten counts were recorded for this clone. The V gene is TRBV21-1, the J gene TRBJ2-2; the table's TRBD2 call for D was not verified on the DNA. TRBV21-1 is an annotated pseudogene. CDR3 length equals 12 residues. The CDR3 spells CASRLSTGELFF. The CDR3 DNA sequence: TGTGCCAGCAGACTTAGCACCGGGGAGCTGTTTTTT.

This clone was counted ten times or more. The CDR3 coding sequence is TGTGCCAGCCTACAACCGGGACAGGGTTTCAATGAGCAGTTCTTC. Translation: CASLQPGQGFNEQFF. V gene TRBV27 combines with J gene TRBJ2-1; 9 nucleotides line up with TRBD1. The CDR3 consists of 15 residues. Losses at the gene ends were 8 bases for V and 6 bases for J; bases not matched to a gene: 11. Germline V CDR1 and CDR2: MNHEY, SMNVEV (reference sequence).

This clone was seen many times. The chain is built from TRBV7-9 and TRBJ2-3, with D possibly TRBD2 on 6 matching bases. The CDR3 covers 18 residues. Germline CDR1 reads SEHNR; CDR2 reads FQNEAQ (reference sequence). V lost 7 bases, J lost 0 bases, and 23 bases lay in between. As DNA, the CDR3 is TGTGCCAGCACCGTAGAGAGTACAGCGGGTGGTAGCACAGATACGCAGTATTTT. The encoded protein is CASTVESTAGGSTDTQYF.

This clone was detected ten times or more. This sequence joins TRBV6-1 and TRBJ2-1, with 8 bases fitting TRBD2. CDR3 length: 15 residues. Unmatched junction bases numbered 7, after V lost 4 bases and J lost 5 bases. In germline, CDR1 is MNHNS, CDR2 SASEGT. CDR3 sequence (DNA): TGTGCCAGCAGTGTCACTAGCGGAGACAACAATGAGCAGTTCTTC. Translation gives CASSVTSGDNNEQFF.

This clone has a handful of counts. This sequence joins TRBV27 and TRBJ2-5, with a possible D match to TRBD2 (6 bases). V was cut by 8 bases and J by 6 bases, with 28 bases left in between. CDR1 and CDR2 (germline): MNHEY, SMNVEV (reference sequence). This CDR3 region has 17 residues. CDR3 nucleotide sequence: TGTGCCAGCTCCAATACTGGCTTAGGGCGGGATGGGAAGACCCAGTACTTC. It yields the protein CASSNTGLGRDGKTQYF.

This clone was seen ten or more times. The rearrangement joins TRBV28 to TRBJ2-3; D is possibly TRBD2 (6 bases). The length of the CDR3 is 17 residues. Trimming shortened V by 5 bases and J by 1 base, and 19 bases separated the two germline ends. Germline V CDR1 and CDR2: MDHEN, SYDVKM. Here the CDR3 DNA reads TGTGCCAGCAGTGTCCCCTCGGCGGGGCTACGCACAGATACGCAGTATTTT. Translating gives CASSVPSAGLRTDTQYF.

In this sample, this clone turned up many times. The CDR3 nucleotides read TGTGCCAGCAGCTTACAGAGACCGGGACTAGCCTACAATGAGCAGTTCTTC. Protein sequence: CASSLQRPGLAYNEQFF. The chain links TRBV7-6 to TRBJ2-1; 8 bases line up with TRBD2. Germline CDR1 and CDR2: SGHVS and FNYEAQ. The ends lost 2 bases at V and 2 bases at J; junction bases unmatched: 8. This CDR3 has 17 residues. The whole variable domain, filled in from reference TRBV7-6 and TRBJ2-1, reads GAGVSQSPRYKVTKRGQDVALRCDPISGHVSLYWYRQALGQGPEFLTYFNYEAQQDKSGLPNDRFSAERPEGSISTLTIQRTEQRDSAMYRCASSLQRPGLAYNEQFFGPGTRLTVL.